These T cell receptor beta chains were read from a single sample in a study of a mutant IDH1 vaccine in newly diagnosed glioma. The antigens these receptors bind are not known. Clones were read by immunoSEQ multiplex PCR, and TCRdb kept only the in-frame ones, dropping some. Of some 46,000 clones in the sample, 80% to 95% were seen once. The sequenced sample was PBMCs, obtained from a glioma patient whose treatment included an IDH1 peptide vaccine. The receptor set was obtained from a man aged 50 to 59 with glioma. Each CDR3 is given with its conserved first and last residue. Each record gives: D gene, J gene, V gene, clone size, CDR3 DNA, CDR3 protein. D genes are given only for firm matches. Expanded clones are given a class, and other clones once, few, many or no size at all.

TRBD1,TRBJ2-7,TRBV18,few,TGTGCCAGCTCGTCGGGGACAGGCTACGAGCAGTACTTC,CASSSGTGYEQYF
NA,TRBJ2-7,TRBV6-4,NA,TGTGCCAGCAGCCCGGGGCGGGGGCCCCCCTACGAGCAGTACTTC,CASSPGRGPPYEQYF
NA,TRBJ2-6,TRBV4-1,NA,TGCGCCAGCAGCCAAGATGCAGGGAGCTCTGGGGCCAACGTCCTGACTTTC,CASSQDAGSSGANVLTF
NA,TRBJ1-2,TRBV6-5,once,TGTGCCAGCAGTTACGTTCAGGGCCGTGGCTACACCTTC,CASSYVQGRGYTF
NA,TRBJ2-2,TRBV2,NA,TGTGCCAGCAGTTATGAGACTCGGAACACCGGGGAGCTGTTTTTT,CASSYETRNTGELFF
NA,TRBJ1-1,TRBV29-1,few,TGCAGCGTTCTCCACGGGACTGAAGCTTTCTTT,CSVLHGTEAFF
TRBD2,TRBJ2-7,TRBV4-2,NA,TGTGCCAGCAGCCAGCAACTAGCGGGATCCTCCTACGAGCAGTACTTC,CASSQQLAGSSYEQYF
TRBD1,TRBJ1-2,TRBV15,NA,TGTGCCACCGGTAGACAGGGAACACCTTCATATGGCTACACCTTC,CATGRQGTPSYGYTF
NA,TRBJ1-1,TRBV6-6,NA,TGTGCCAGCAGTTATCCCCCCAGGGCGGTGGACACTGAAGCTTTCTTT,CASSYPPRAVDTEAFF
NA,TRBJ2-1,TRBV5-1,NA,TGCGCCAGCAGCTTGGCCCCAACAGGGAGCTCCTACAATGAGCAGTTCTTC,CASSLAPTGSSYNEQFF
NA,TRBJ2-1,TRBV19,NA,TGTGCCAGTAGTATGATAAGGGAGCTAGGGGTTGAGCAGTTCTTC,CASSMIRELGVEQFF
TRBD1,TRBJ2-7,TRBV7-2,NA,TGTGCCAGCAGCGGGGACAGGGGTAGAGAGCAGTACTTC,CASSGDRGREQYF
NA,TRBJ2-2,TRBV6-5,NA,TGTGCCAGCAGCTCCTATATAAACACCGGGGAGCTGTTTTTT,CASSSYINTGELFF
TRBD1,TRBJ1-1,TRBV2,NA,TGTGCCAGCAGTGAATCAGGACAGGGAAAAACTGAAGCTTTCTTT,CASSESGQGKTEAFF
NA,TRBJ1-5,TRBV2,NA,TGTGCCAGCAGCCCGAGGGTGGATCAGCCCCAGCATTTT,CASSPRVDQPQHF
NA,TRBJ1-5,TRBV19,NA,TGTGCCAGTAGCCTTTTAGGACAGTTCTTTCCCCAGCATTTT,CASSLLGQFFPQHF
NA,TRBJ1-1,TRBV19,once,TGTGCCAGTAGTATAGGGCAGGGTAATCCTGAAGCTTTCTTT,CASSIGQGNPEAFF
NA,TRBJ2-4,TRBV7-3,NA,TGTGCCAGCAGCCGGACAGATTTAGGTATTCAGTACTTC,CASSRTDLGIQYF
TRBD1,TRBJ1-2,TRBV4-1,NA,TGCGCCAGCAGCCAAGAAAGGACAGGGGGCAGGTATGGCTACACCTTC,CASSQERTGGRYGYTF
NA,TRBJ1-1,TRBV7-6,NA,TGTGCCAGCAGCCCCCCGTGGCCGGAGGTTGAAGCTTTCTTT,CASSPPWPEVEAFF
NA,TRBJ1-2,TRBV7-8,few,TGTGCCAGCAGCCCGAGGCTCACAGCCTACTATGGCTACACCTTC,CASSPRLTAYYGYTF
TRBD1,TRBJ1-1,TRBV4-1,NA,TGCGCCAGCAGCCAAGATAGTAGCAGGGGGCTTGGGGACACTGAAGCTTTCTTT,CASSQDSSRGLGDTEAFF
TRBD1,TRBJ2-2,TRBV7-3,NA,TGTGCCAGCAGCTTAACGGGACAGGGGTTTACCGGGGAGCTGTTTTTT,CASSLTGQGFTGELFF
TRBD2,TRBJ2-4,TRBV4-1,NA,TGCGCCAGCAGCTCGGGACTAGCGGGACCACTAGCCAAAAACATTCAGTACTTC,CASSSGLAGPLAKNIQYF
NA,TRBJ1-1,TRBV5-4,NA,TGTGCCAGCACCTTGGGTGCGAACACTGAAGCTTTCTTT,CASTLGANTEAFF
TRBD1,TRBJ1-5,TRBV19,NA,TGTGCCAGTAGTATGGGGACAGGACGGTTACAGCCCCAGCATTTT,CASSMGTGRLQPQHF
NA,TRBJ2-5,TRBV2,NA,TGTGCCAGCATACTTCTTGGGGAGACCCAGTACTTC,CASILLGETQYF
TRBD2,TRBJ2-5,TRBV7-8,NA,TGTGCCAGCAGCTGGGGGGGACTAGCGGAATACCAAGAGACCCAGTACTTC,CASSWGGLAEYQETQYF
TRBD1,TRBJ2-7,TRBV19,NA,TGTGCCAGTAGCCCAGGGGGTAAGCAGTACTTC,CASSPGGKQYF
TRBD1,TRBJ1-4,TRBV28,NA,TGTGCCAGCAGTTTACCTGGGACAGGGACTAATGAAAAACTGTTTTTT,CASSLPGTGTNEKLFF
NA,TRBJ2-7,TRBV5-4,NA,TGTGCCAGCAGCCGGGACCGCATCTACGAGCAGTACTTC,CASSRDRIYEQYF
TRBD1,TRBJ2-5,TRBV5-1,NA,TGCGCCAGCAGCTTGGGGACAGGGGAAGAGACCCAGTACTTC,CASSLGTGEETQYF
TRBD2,TRBJ2-3,TRBV7-3,NA,TGTGCCAGCAGCTTCCCCGGGACTAGCGGCACAGATACGCAGTATTTT,CASSFPGTSGTDTQYF
NA,TRBJ2-1,TRBV4-3,few,TGCGCCAGCAGCCAAGGTCTTCCCGGGGATCGGAACAATGAGCAGTTCTTC,CASSQGLPGDRNNEQFF
NA,TRBJ2-7,TRBV29-1,NA,TGCAGCGTTGTGCGGGACACTTCGCACGAGCAGTACTTC,CSVVRDTSHEQYF
NA,TRBJ2-7,TRBV4-2,NA,TGTGCCAGCAGCTTAGAAAAGGACCAGTACTTC,CASSLEKDQYF
TRBD1,TRBJ1-2,TRBV5-4,NA,TGTGCCAGCAGCACTCCAGGGACAGGGAACTATGGCTACACCTTC,CASSTPGTGNYGYTF
NA,TRBJ2-1,TRBV10-3,NA,TGTGCCATCAGGGGAGAGGGGAACAATGAGCAGTTCTTC,CAIRGEGNNEQFF
TRBD2,TRBJ2-3,TRBV5-1,NA,TGCGCCAGCGGGAGGGCCGGGAGGACAGATACGCAGTATTTT,CASGRAGRTDTQYF
NA,TRBJ1-3,TRBV7-2,few,TGTGCCAGCAGCCCCTATCTGGGGGCGGGAAACACCATATATTTT,CASSPYLGAGNTIYF
NA,TRBJ2-3,TRBV29-1,NA,TGCAGCGCTAAAACGGGGATCACAGATACGCAGTATTTT,CSAKTGITDTQYF
TRBD2,TRBJ2-5,TRBV15,NA,TGTGCCACCAGCGGGACTAGCGGGAGGAGGCGAGAGACCCAGTACTTC,CATSGTSGRRRETQYF
TRBD1,TRBJ2-7,TRBV27,NA,TGTGCCAGCAGCGGAGGACAGGGTTGGGCCTGGGAGCAGTACTTC,CASSGGQGWAWEQYF
NA,TRBJ2-7,TRBV5-1,NA,TGCGCCAGCAGCCGATCTGGACAGCCGGGGTACGAGCAGTACTTC,CASSRSGQPGYEQYF
TRBD2,TRBJ2-5,TRBV7-9,NA,TGTGCCAGCAGCTTAGTTGCGGGGGGGCTCCAAGAGACCCAGTACTTC,CASSLVAGGLQETQYF
NA,TRBJ1-2,TRBV28,NA,TGTGCTTGTAGCGTCACTAACTATGGCTACACCTTC,CACSVTNYGYTF
NA,TRBJ2-3,TRBV10-1,NA,TGCGCCACCTGGACTTTGAGCACAGATACGCAGTATTTT,CATWTLSTDTQYF
TRBD2,TRBJ2-7,TRBV19,NA,TGTGCCAGTAGCGCCCCCGGGACTAGCGGCTACGAGCAGTACTTC,CASSAPGTSGYEQYF
NA,TRBJ2-7,TRBV28,NA,TGTGCCAGCACCCTTTCGACAGGAAACTACGAGCAGTACTTC,CASTLSTGNYEQYF
TRBD1,TRBJ1-5,TRBV27,NA,TGTGCCAGTGGAAGGACAGGAGATAGCAATCAGCCCCAGCATTTT,CASGRTGDSNQPQHF
NA,TRBJ2-7,TRBV27,once,TGTGCCAGCAGTGCGTCCCGGGACACCACCTACGAGCAGTACTTC,CASSASRDTTYEQYF
TRBD2,TRBJ2-3,TRBV6-5,few,TGTGCCAGCACTAAAGGCGGGAGTGGGACAGATACGCAGTATTTT,CASTKGGSGTDTQYF
TRBD2,TRBJ2-6,TRBV5-1,NA,TGCGCCAGCAGCCCGACTAGCGGGACGCCCTCTGGGGCCAACGTCCTGACTTTC,CASSPTSGTPSGANVLTF
NA,TRBJ2-4,TRBV6-4,NA,TGTGCCAGCAGTGACTCTGGGTGGGGCACAGCAATAGCCAAAAACATTCAGTACTTC,CASSDSGWGTAIAKNIQYF
TRBD1,TRBJ1-1,TRBV19,NA,TGTGCCAGTAGTAGAGCCGGGACAGCTAAGAACACTGAAGCTTTCTTT,CASSRAGTAKNTEAFF
TRBD1,TRBJ2-7,TRBV7-9,NA,TGTGCCAGCAGCTTAGTCACAGGGGGGTGGAGGTACGAGCAGTACTTC,CASSLVTGGWRYEQYF
NA,TRBJ1-4,TRBV18,NA,TGTGCCAGCTCACCAACGGCAGCTAGGGAAAAACTGTTTTTT,CASSPTAAREKLFF
NA,TRBJ1-1,TRBV28,NA,TGTGCCAGCAGTTTAGTAGGGATTCCAACTGAAGCTTTCTTT,CASSLVGIPTEAFF
TRBD1,TRBJ2-5,TRBV4-3,NA,TGCGCCAGCAGCCTGGGACAGGTCCAAGAGACCCAGTACTTC,CASSLGQVQETQYF
TRBD1,TRBJ1-4,TRBV7-2,NA,TGTGCCAGCAGCGAGGGACAGGACTCCCTGGTAGGCGAAAAACTGTTTTTT,CASSEGQDSLVGEKLFF